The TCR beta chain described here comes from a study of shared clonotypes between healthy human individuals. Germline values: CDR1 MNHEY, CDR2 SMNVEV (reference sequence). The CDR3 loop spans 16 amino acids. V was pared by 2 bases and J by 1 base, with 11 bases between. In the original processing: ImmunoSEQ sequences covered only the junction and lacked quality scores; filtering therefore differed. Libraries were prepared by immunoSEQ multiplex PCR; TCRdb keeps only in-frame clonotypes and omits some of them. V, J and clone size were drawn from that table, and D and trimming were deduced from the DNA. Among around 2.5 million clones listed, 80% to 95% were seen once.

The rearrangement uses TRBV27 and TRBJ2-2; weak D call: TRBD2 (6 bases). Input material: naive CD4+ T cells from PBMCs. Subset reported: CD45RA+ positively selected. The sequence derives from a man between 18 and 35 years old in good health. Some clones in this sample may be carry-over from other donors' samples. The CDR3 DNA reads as TGTGCCAGCAGTTTAATCCAGCGGGTGAACACCGGGGAGCTGTTTTTT. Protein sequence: CASSLIQRVNTGELFF.